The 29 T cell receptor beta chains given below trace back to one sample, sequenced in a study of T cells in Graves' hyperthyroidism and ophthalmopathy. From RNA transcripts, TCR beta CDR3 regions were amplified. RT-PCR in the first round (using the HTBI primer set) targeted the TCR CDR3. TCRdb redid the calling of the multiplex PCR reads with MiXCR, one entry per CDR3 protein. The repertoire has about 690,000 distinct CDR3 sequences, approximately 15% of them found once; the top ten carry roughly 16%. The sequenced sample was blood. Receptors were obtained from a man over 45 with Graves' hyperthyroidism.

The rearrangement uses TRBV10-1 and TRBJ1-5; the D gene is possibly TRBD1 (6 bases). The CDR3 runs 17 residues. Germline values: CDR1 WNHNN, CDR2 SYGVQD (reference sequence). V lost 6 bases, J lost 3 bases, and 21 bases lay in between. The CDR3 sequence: CASSVKSTTGDNQPQHF. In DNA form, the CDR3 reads TGCGCCAGCAGCGTCAAATCAACGACAGGAGACAATCAGCCCCAGCATTTT.

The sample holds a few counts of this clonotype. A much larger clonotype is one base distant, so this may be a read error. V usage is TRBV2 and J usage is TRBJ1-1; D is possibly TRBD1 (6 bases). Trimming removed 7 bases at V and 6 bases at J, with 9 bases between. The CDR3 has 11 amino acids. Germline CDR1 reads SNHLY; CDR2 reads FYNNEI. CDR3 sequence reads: CASNRAAEAFF. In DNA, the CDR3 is TGTGCCAGCAACAGGGCCGCTGAAGCTTTCTTT.

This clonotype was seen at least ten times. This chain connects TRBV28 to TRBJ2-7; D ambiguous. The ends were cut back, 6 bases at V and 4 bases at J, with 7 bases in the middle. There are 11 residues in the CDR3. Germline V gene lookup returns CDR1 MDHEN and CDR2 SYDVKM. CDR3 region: CASSLEYEQYF. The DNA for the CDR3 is TGTGCCAGCAGCTTAGAGTACGAGCAGTACTTC.

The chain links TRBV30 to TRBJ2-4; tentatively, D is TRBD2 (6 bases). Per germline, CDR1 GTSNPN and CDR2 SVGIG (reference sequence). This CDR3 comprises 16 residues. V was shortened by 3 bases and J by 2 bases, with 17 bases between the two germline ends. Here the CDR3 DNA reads TGTGCCTGGAGGGGGGGATGGACCAGTACCAAAAACATTCAGTACTTC. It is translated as CAWRGGWTSTKNIQYF.

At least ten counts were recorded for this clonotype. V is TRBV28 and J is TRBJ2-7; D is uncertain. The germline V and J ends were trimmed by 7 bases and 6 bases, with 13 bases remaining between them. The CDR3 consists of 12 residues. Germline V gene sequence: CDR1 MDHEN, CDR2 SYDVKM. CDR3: CASTETDLEQYF. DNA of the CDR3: TGTGCCAGCACAGAAACGGATCTCGAGCAGTACTTC.

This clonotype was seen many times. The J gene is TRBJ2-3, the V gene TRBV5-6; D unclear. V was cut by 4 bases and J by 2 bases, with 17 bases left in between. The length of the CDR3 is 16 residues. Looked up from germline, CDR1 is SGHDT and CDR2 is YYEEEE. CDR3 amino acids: CASSTGVGTVTDTQYF. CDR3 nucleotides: TGTGCCAGCAGCACTGGAGTCGGCACCGTCACAGATACGCAGTATTTT.

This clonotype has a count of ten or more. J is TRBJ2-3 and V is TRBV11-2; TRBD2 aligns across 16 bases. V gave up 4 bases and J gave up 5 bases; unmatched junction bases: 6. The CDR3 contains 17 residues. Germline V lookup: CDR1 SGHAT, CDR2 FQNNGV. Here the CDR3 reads CASSYGTSGRAIDTQYF. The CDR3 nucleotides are TGTGCCAGCAGCTACGGGACTAGCGGGAGGGCCATAGATACGCAGTATTTT.

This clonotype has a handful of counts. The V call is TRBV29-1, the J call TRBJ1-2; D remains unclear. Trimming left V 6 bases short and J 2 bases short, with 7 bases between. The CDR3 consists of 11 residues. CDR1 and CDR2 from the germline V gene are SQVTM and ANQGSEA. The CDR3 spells CSVGYNYGYTF. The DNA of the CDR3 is TGCAGCGTGGGGTACAACTATGGCTACACCTTC.

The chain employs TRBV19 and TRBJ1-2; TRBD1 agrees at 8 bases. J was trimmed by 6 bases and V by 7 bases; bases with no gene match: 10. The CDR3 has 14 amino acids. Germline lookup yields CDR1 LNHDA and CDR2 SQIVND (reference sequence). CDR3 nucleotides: TGTGCCAGTACCATGGACAGGGAACGAAATGGCTACACCTTC. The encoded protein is CASTMDRERNGYTF.

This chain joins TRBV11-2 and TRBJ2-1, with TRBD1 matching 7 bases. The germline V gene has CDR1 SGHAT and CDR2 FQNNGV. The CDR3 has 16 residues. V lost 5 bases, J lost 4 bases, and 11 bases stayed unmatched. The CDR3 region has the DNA TGTGCCAGCAGCGCCCACAGGGGCCCCTCTTACAATGAGCAGTTCTTC. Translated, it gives CASSAHRGPSYNEQFF.

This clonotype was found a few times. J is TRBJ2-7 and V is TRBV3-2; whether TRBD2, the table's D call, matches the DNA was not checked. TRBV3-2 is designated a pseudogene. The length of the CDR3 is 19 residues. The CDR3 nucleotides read TGTGCCAGCAGCCAAGGCGGACTAGCGGGCTACAAGGGACCCTACGAGCAGTACTTC. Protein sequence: CASSQGGLAGYKGPYEQYF.

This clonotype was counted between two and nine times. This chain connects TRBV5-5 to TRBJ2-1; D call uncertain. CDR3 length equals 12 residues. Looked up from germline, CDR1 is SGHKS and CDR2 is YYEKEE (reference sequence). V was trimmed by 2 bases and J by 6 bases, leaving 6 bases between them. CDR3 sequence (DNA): TGTGCCAGCAGCTTTACAGTCAATGAGCAGTTCTTC. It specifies CASSFTVNEQFF.

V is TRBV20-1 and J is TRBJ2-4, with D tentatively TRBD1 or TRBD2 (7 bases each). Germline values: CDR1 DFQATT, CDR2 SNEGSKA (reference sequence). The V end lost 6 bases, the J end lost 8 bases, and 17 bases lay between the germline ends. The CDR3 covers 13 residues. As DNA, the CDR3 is TGCAGTGCAAGACAGGGAGGGTCGGACATTCAGTACTTC. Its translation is CSARQGGSDIQYF.

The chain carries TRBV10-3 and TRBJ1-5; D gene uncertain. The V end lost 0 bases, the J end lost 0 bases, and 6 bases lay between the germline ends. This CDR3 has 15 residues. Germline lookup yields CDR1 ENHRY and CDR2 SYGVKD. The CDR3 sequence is CAISESGVSNQPQHF. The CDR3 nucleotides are TGTGCCATCAGTGAGTCGGGTGTTAGCAATCAGCCCCAGCATTTT.

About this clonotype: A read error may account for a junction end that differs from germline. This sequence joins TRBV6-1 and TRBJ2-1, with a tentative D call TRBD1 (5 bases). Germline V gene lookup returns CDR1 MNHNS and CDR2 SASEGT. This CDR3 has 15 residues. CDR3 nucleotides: TGTGCCAACAGTTATAGGGGCAGCTCCTACAATGAGCAGTTCTTC. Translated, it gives CANSYRGSSYNEQFF.

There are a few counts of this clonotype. The CDR3: CASSQEGGRSKRGYTF. CDR3 nucleotide sequence: TGCGCCAGCAGCCAAGAAGGAGGCAGGTCTAAGAGGGGCTACACCTTC. The gene calls are TRBV4-1 and TRBJ1-2; D remains unclear. The germline V gene encodes CDR1 MGHRA and CDR2 YSYEKL. CDR3 length: 16 amino acids. Trimming took 0 bases from V and 8 from J, leaving 19 bases between them.

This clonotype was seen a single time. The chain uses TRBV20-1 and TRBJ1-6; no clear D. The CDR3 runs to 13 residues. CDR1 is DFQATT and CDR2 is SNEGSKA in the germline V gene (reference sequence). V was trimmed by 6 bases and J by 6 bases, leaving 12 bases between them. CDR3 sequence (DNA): TGCAGTGCCAGGTCACAGCTTAATTCACCCCTCCACTTT. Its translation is CSARSQLNSPLHF.

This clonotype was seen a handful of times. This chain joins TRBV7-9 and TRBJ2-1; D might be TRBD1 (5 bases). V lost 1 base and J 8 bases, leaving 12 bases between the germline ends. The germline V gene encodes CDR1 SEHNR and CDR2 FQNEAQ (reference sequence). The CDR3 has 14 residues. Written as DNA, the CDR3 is TGTGCCAGCAGCTTAGTGATAGGGGCCGATGAGCAGTTCTTC. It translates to CASSLVIGADEQFF.

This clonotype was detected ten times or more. The CDR3 region is CASSLGQAVYGYTF. CDR3 nucleotide sequence: TGTGCCAGCAGTTTGGGACAGGCCGTCTATGGCTACACCTTC. This chain uses TRBV28 with TRBJ1-2; TRBD1 aligns across 8 bases. Germline CDR1 MDHEN, CDR2 SYDVKM. Germline trimming cut 3 bases from V and 4 bases from J; bases unmatched to any gene: 4. This CDR3 spans 14 amino acids.

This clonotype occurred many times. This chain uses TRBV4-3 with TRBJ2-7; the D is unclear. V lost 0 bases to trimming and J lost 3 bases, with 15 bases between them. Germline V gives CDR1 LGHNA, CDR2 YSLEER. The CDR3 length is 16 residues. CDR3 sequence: CASSQDGSGTLYEQYF. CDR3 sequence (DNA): TGCGCCAGCAGCCAAGATGGTTCGGGCACACTCTACGAGCAGTACTTC.

The CDR3 reads CASSPSGGQTAQHF. DNA of the CDR3: TGTGCCAGCAGCCCCTCGGGAGGGCAAACGGCCCAGCATTTT. J is TRBJ1-5 and V is TRBV7-9, with D hard to call. This CDR3 has 14 residues. V was trimmed by 5 bases and J by 11 bases, leaving 19 bases between them. Per germline, CDR1 SEHNR and CDR2 FQNEAQ (reference sequence).

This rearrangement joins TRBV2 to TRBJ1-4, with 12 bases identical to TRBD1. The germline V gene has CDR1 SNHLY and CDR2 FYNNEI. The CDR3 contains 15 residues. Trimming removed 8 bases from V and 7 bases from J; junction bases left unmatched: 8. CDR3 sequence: CASGSGTGGGEKLFF. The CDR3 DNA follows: TGTGCCAGCGGTAGCGGGACAGGGGGCGGTGAAAAACTGTTTTTT. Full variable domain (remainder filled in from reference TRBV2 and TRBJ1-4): EPEVTQTPSHQVTQMGQEVILRCVPISNHLYFYWYRQILGQKVEFLVSFYNNEISEKSEIFDDQFSVERPDGSNFTLKIRSTKLEDSAMYFCASGSGTGGGEKLFFGSGTQLSVL.

The DNA of the CDR3 is TGTGCCAGCAGCTTATTCGGCGAGAGCTCCTACAATGAGCAGTTCTTC. This sequence encodes CASSLFGESSYNEQFF. This chain joins TRBV11-3 and TRBJ2-1; D is ambiguous. Trimming took off 2 bases at V and 0 bases at J, with 11 bases between the two ends. Germline loops: CDR1 SGHNT, CDR2 YENEEA. The CDR3 has 16 residues.

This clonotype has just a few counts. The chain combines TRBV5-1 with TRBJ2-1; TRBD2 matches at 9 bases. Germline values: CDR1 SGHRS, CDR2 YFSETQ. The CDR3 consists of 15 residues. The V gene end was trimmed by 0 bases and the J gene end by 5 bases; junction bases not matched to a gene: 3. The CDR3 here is CASSLALAGNNEQFF. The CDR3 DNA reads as TGCGCCAGCAGCTTGGCGCTAGCGGGAAACAATGAGCAGTTCTTC.

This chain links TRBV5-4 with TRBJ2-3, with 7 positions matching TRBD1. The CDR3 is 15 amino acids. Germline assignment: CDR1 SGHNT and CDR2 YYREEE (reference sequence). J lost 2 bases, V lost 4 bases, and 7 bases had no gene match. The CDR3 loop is CASSRSGQPTDTQYF. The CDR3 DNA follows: TGTGCCAGCAGCAGATCGGGACAGCCCACAGATACGCAGTATTTT.

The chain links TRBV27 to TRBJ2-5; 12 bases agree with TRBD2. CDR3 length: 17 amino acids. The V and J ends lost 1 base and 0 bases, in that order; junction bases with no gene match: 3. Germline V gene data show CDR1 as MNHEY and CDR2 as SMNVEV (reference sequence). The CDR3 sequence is CASSLCGTSGYQETQYF. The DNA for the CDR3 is TGTGCCAGCAGTTTATGCGGGACTAGCGGGTACCAAGAGACCCAGTACTTC.

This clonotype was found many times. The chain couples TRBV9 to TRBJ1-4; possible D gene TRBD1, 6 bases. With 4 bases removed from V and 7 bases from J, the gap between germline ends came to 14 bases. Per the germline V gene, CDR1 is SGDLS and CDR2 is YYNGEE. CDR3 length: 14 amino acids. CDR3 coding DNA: TGTGCCAGCAGCCCATCCGGGGGCCGTGAAAAACTGTTTTTT. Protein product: CASSPSGGREKLFF.

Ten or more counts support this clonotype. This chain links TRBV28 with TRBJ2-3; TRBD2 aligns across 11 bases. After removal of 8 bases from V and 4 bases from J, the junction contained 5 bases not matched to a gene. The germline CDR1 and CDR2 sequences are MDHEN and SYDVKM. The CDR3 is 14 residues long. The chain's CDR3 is CASETSGMADTQYF. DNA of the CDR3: TGTGCCAGCGAGACTAGCGGGATGGCAGATACGCAGTATTTT.

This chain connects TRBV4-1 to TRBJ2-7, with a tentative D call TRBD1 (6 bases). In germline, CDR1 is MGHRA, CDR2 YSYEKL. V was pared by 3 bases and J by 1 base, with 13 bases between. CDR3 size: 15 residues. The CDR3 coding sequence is TGCGCCAGCAGCCAGCCGGGACACTTATCCTACGAGCAGTACTTC. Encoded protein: CASSQPGHLSYEQYF.